This entry describes one T cell receptor (beta chain). Its antigen remains undetermined. No qualities accompany the bases; no much larger clone lies one base away. Libraries were built with the immunoSEQ multiplex PCR assay. For the multiplex PCR, a mixture combining 60 forward primers for TCR Vbeta segments and 13 reverse primers for TCR Jbeta segments was used. The CDR3 region of rearranged TCR beta genes was amplified from genomic DNA with a multiplex PCR assay. Amplified TCR beta libraries were sequenced as 87-base-pair reads on the Illumina HiSeq System. On the authors' methods: Across the 600 to 700 repertoires, a later analysis counted about 81 million unique TCR beta chains, 9.5 million to 13 million of which were shared by at least two donors. A nearest-neighbor algorithm error-corrected the raw reads and collapsed the reads into unique sequences, merging closely related sequences to remove PCR and sequencing errors. CDR3 sequences were aligned to IMGT reference sequences to assign V, D and J gene segments. Each retained sequence needed at least a six-nucleotide match to both a V gene segment and a J gene segment. Rearrangements were called productive when the CDR3 lacked stop codons and stayed in frame with V and J; all others were non-productive. Following IMGT convention, CDR3 was defined as the stretch from the second conserved V-encoded cysteine to the conserved J-encoded phenylalanine. The earlier analysis of a few hundred of the donors excluded any sequence lacking an unambiguous match to a single V gene segment. An earlier analysis of 587 of the donors called V segments functional above 56.7% productive rearrangements and segregating when the between-donor standard deviation exceeded 5%. A statistical classification framework was developed to diagnose cytomegalovirus status using the catalog of TCR beta chain sequences. In a later analysis, V and J genes were assigned by comparing TCR nucleotide sequences against IMGT/GENE-DB human TR gene sequences. A later analysis assigned CDR3 sequences and most-parsimonious VDJ recombination scenarios with the TCRdist pipeline. In a later analysis, every TCR beta chain was defined by the combination of its CDR3 amino acid sequence and its V-gene family, and reads without a unique V-gene family were dropped. As a way to deal with suspected cross-contamination and a sequencing artifact, a later analysis dropped 500 to 700 nucleotide sequences that were highly shared and had low generation probability. In a later analysis, a clonal expansion index for each public chain was calculated from normalized within-repertoire ranks of inferred template counts. Generation probabilities in a later analysis came from a VDJ recombination model fitted to out-of-frame rearrangements, and those results were checked against IGoR. In a later analysis, hypergeometric tests were used to score TCR-TCR, TCR-HLA and TCR-CMV co-occurrence, with a repertoire-size bias correction applied to TCR pairs. False discovery rates were estimated in a later analysis by permuting HLA or CMV assignments 20 times. In a later analysis, co-occurring TCRs were grouped with DBSCAN, and TCRdist sequence similarity was added when clustering was performed within HLA-allele-positive subsets. Repertoires with fewer than 30,000 or more than 120,000 public chains were left out of co-occurrence clustering, as were five repertoires with anomalous nucleotide sharing. TCRdb re-hosts the immuneACCESS table, in-frame sequences only. Its copies lack some clones; in the studies checked, an unresolved V gene accounts for under half of them, and the cause for the rest is not known. V and J calls and clone size come straight from that table; D and trimming were deduced from the DNA. The sample includes approximately 100,000 clones, with about 75% observed a single time. About 9.4% of the sample rests with the top ten.

The cohort consisted of 666 healthy bone marrow donors. Cohort members were all nominally healthy when sampled, although unrecorded immune exposures were likely present. The donor was CMV seronegative and belonged to the group of more than 300 seronegative cohort members. A peripheral blood sample was provided by each donor, and peripheral blood mononuclear cells were used for TCR beta sequencing. The Qiagen DNeasy Blood Extraction Kit was used to extract genomic DNA from the blood cell samples. The data were taken from a study of cytomegalovirus exposure and HLA in healthy donors (dated by TCRdb to the late 2010s). In the study overall: In an earlier analysis of some 550 of the donors, roughly 300 Gb of sequence data and approximately 100 million unique TCR beta sequences from roughly 180 million T cells were reported. About 280 gigabases of sequencing data and 70 million to 100 million unique TCR sequences made up an early release that covered over 550 HLA-typed donors. Of the 300 to 450 genotyped donors, 65% to 90% were placed in the genetic ancestry cluster associated with self-reported Caucasian donors. The study aimed to test whether cataloging public T cell receptors could reveal signatures of past pathogen exposure. The T cell repertoires of 666 subjects were profiled by immunosequencing and related to cytomegalovirus serostatus. Along with the roughly 710-subject first cohort, a separate validation cohort of over a hundred different subjects was used. To predict cytomegalovirus infection status, the study brought together high-throughput TCR immunosequencing, statistical association of individual TCRs with disease status, and machine learning. A later analysis re-analyzed previously published TCR beta repertoires from approximately 700 donors and added high-resolution HLA genotyping to study TCR occurrence patterns. In the later analysis, no new phenotypic data were used to find candidate immune exposures; instead, reliance was placed on TCR beta sequences and their occurrence across donors. To decide whether each TCR beta V gene segment behaved as functional or pseudogenic, an earlier analysis of some 570 of the donors relied on high-throughput TCR beta sequencing. Donor age, sex, ethnicity and CMV serostatus were compiled alongside the repertoire data. A later genetic analysis took genome-wide SNP genotypes for about 65% of the 666 donors and used that subset as a discovery cohort. Every discovery cohort repertoire had been produced on one sequencing platform. Class I and class II HLA loci were covered by the typing at four-digit resolution. Typing coverage varied by locus: roughly 629-630 donors for A, B, C, DRB1 and DQB1; around 560 for DQA1; over 600 for DPA1; approximately 470 for DPB1. Five DR-DQ haplotypes were handled as single units for association and clustering, since linkage in the cohort was strong. On average, approximately 250,000 unique TCR beta nucleotide sequences were sequenced per donor among a few hundred genotyped donors of the cohort, with roughly 18% of those sequences being non-productive.

For CDR1 and CDR2, the germline V gene lists MNHNS and SASEGT. From its cysteine to its phenylalanine, the CDR3 spans 13 amino acids. The DNA shown is the 39-base CDR3, in frame from base 1. V lost 2 bases and J lost 4 bases; the stretch between them is 8 bases long. Overall study outcomes, separate from this receptor: In a later analysis, HLA-associated TCR beta chains showed more clonal expansion and lower generation probabilities than non-associated chains that were equally common. Assigning TCR associations to individual alleles was difficult when HLA alleles, especially DR and DQ, strongly co-occurred. Sequencing depth was assumed to be roughly uniform across donors in the presence/absence analyses, though that assumption may not hold. The only immune exposure information available for the cohort was CMV serostatus. Linkage disequilibrium might explain the correlated functional status among segregating V segments, but an unknown experimental factor could not be excluded. In this cohort, only TCR beta chains were sequenced, and detectable features were limited by the absence of alpha or paired-chain data. Because HLA typing was missing for some donors at each locus, association tests included only the typed subset. In a later analysis, the rate of TCR association differed among HLA loci, with DRB1 alleles having the most associated TCRs and HLA-C alleles having the fewest. In a later analysis, several top co-occurrence clusters were reported to appear linked to parvovirus B19, influenza, CMV and Epstein-Barr virus. According to a later genetic analysis, donors in an Asian-associated ancestry cluster had fewer N-insertions in productive TCRs than the approximately 690-donor mean. The 87-base-pair reads could not distinguish some IMGT-functional V segments, including TRBV6-2 and TRBV6-3, so those segments were excluded. In the study, around 160 TCR beta chains were listed as associated with cytomegalovirus. The classifier was reported to diagnose cytomegalovirus status with high specificity and sensitivity in both the original and validation cohorts. An earlier analysis of around 500 of the donors showed that most TCR beta V segments appeared in productive rearrangements either about 87% or about 30% of the time, which broadly matched IMGT annotations. In a later genetic analysis, a missense DCLRE1C variant was associated with V-gene and J-gene trimming of TCR beta chains, and the association was replicated in an independent cohort. At a false discovery rate of 0.05, a later analysis linked around 15,000 TCR beta sequences to specific HLA alleles. A further reported finding was that TCR beta sequences accurately predicted the HLA-A and HLA-B alleles for most subjects in the first cohort. The authors suggested that the approach could potentially be generalized to other disease states and immunological phenotypes. A group of highly shared sequence variants was considered likely to be a technical artifact of the sequencing pipeline. Because counts were too low, 15 to 20 rarely observed V segments, including chromosome 9 orphons, were excluded from the earlier analysis of several hundred of the donors. According to a later analysis, most CMV-associated TCR beta chains appeared to be HLA-restricted, and the HLA associations seemed to be driven largely by CMV exposure. In vitro tests confirmed that a few of the cytomegalovirus-associated TCR beta chains recognize cytomegalovirus antigens. Most TCR sequences were observed very rarely across donors, whereas some public TCRs were present in many individuals.

This sequence uses TRBV6-1 and TRBJ2-5, with the D gene not confidently named. The sequence derives from a middle-aged man in good health and CMV-seronegative. The sample taken for sequencing was PBMCs. The DNA sequence is as follows: TGTGCCAGCAGTGAACTCTTGAGAGAGACCCAGTACTTC. It is translated as CASSELLRETQYF.